This T cell receptor (beta chain) is from a study of cytomegalovirus exposure and HLA in healthy donors. Primers for the PCR totalled 60 Vbeta and 13 Jbeta. The protocol was immunoSEQ multiplex PCR, while the TCRdb copy is restricted to in-frame clones and leaves out a portion. The table has around 190,000 clones, about 90% seen once. In germline, CDR1 is SNHLY, CDR2 FYNNEI. The CDR3 runs 17 residues. The V end was cut by 7 bases, the J end by 1 base, with 22 bases between. This receptor was taken from a boy between 2 and 10 years old in good health and CMV-seronegative. The specimen was PBMCs. V usage is TRBV2 and J usage is TRBJ1-1; D perhaps matches TRBD1 (6 bases). CDR3 loop: CASTTPSGGGANTEAFF. CDR3 DNA sequence: TGTGCCAGCACTACCCCCTCGGGGGGCGGAGCGAACACTGAAGCTTTCTTT.